This TCR beta chain stems from a study of human versus mouse CDR3 diversity and MHC coevolution. Sequencing used immunoSEQ multiplex PCR; TCRdb keeps in-frame clones, though not all of them. The data contain about 77,000 clones, 85% to 95% of them singletons. Sequencing used naive CD4+ T cells from blood. The subset is: CD45RO-negative CD62L-positive naive CD4 T cells. This clonotype originated in a person between 25 and 70 years old in good health.

The CDR3 spells CASSLGSPSTDTQYF. The CDR3 coding sequence is TGCGCCAGCAGCCTAGGTAGCCCAAGCACAGATACGCAGTATTTT. The V gene is TRBV5-1, the J gene TRBJ2-3; no clear D gene. Germline-derived CDR1 and CDR2 are SGHRS and YFSETQ. The germline V and J ends were trimmed by 4 bases and 0 bases, with 12 bases remaining between them. The CDR3 is made up of 15 amino acids.